This T cell receptor (beta chain) was profiled in a study of shared clonotypes between healthy human individuals. Looked up from germline, CDR1 is SGHAT and CDR2 is FQDESV (reference sequence). Trimming stripped 5 bases from V and 7 bases from J, with 18 bases between. This CDR3 contains 15 residues. All participating donors were Caucasian adults from Nashville, Tennessee. Repertoires were generated with immunoSEQ multiplex PCR, while TCRdb's copy carries only in-frame clones and drops some. The table has about 690,000 clones, about 90% seen once; the top ten hold 34%. The TCR originated in a man in his late teens or twenties in good health. Some clones in this sample may be carry-over from other donors' samples. This chain uses TRBV11-1 with TRBJ2-1, with D hard to call. Material: memory CD8+ T cells from PBMCs. Subset reported: CD45RO+ cells pooled with CCR7-negative TemRA cells. The CDR3 reads CASSTRPRRINEQFF. The CDR3 nucleotides read TGTGCCAGCAGCACGCGACCGAGGCGGATAAATGAGCAGTTCTTC.